A selection of T cell receptor beta chains follows, all from one sample in a study of CD4 T cells in relation to SARS-CoV-2 and coronaviruses. Sequencing was performed with immunoSEQ multiplex PCR; in TCRdb, only in-frame clones are kept and a portion is missing. The table has about 22,000 clones, around four fifths seen once. These TCRs are of unknown antigen specificity. Specimen: CD4+ T cells from PBMCs, cultured in vitro. These receptors originate from a human donor in good health. Each CDR3 is given with its conserved first and last residue. Each record gives: V gene, D gene, clone size, J gene, CDR3 DNA, CDR3 protein. The D gene is left open where the match is weak. The size field is filled for only some rows; it gives once, few, many or a size class.

v_call: TRBV11-2; d_call: TRBD2; clone_size: once; j_call: TRBJ2-3; cdr3_nt: TGTGCCAGCAGCCCGCAGGGACTAGCGAACACAGATACGCAGTATTTT; cdr3_aa: CASSPQGLANTDTQYF
v_call: TRBV14; d_call: NA; clone_size: NA; j_call: TRBJ2-5; cdr3_nt: TGTGCCAGCAGCCAAGATATGAGGGGTAGGGCGGAGACCCAGTACTTC; cdr3_aa: CASSQDMRGRAETQYF
v_call: TRBV15; d_call: NA; clone_size: NA; j_call: TRBJ2-4; cdr3_nt: TGTGCCACCAGCAGAGCTCTGTCACCGGGCGAGCTTCAGTACTTC; cdr3_aa: CATSRALSPGELQYF
v_call: TRBV5-4; d_call: TRBD1; clone_size: once; j_call: TRBJ1-2; cdr3_nt: TGTGCCAGCAGCTTGGGGGGGACAGGGGGTGACTATGGCTACACCTTC; cdr3_aa: CASSLGGTGGDYGYTF
v_call: TRBV30; d_call: NA; clone_size: NA; j_call: TRBJ2-3; cdr3_nt: TGTGCCTGGAGTGTAACCCTAACTACAGATACGCAGTATTTT; cdr3_aa: CAWSVTLTTDTQYF
v_call: TRBV28; d_call: NA; clone_size: few; j_call: TRBJ1-5; cdr3_nt: TGTGCCAGCAGCCCTGCTGGGGGAAATCAGCCCCAGCATTTT; cdr3_aa: CASSPAGGNQPQHF
v_call: TRBV5-1; d_call: TRBD1; clone_size: once; j_call: TRBJ1-1; cdr3_nt: TGCGCCAGCAGCTTGACAGGGGAGAACACTGAAGCTTTCTTT; cdr3_aa: CASSLTGENTEAFF
v_call: TRBV27; d_call: NA; clone_size: NA; j_call: TRBJ1-6; cdr3_nt: TGTGCCAGCAGTTTATCGACTTCTTCACCCCTCCACTTT; cdr3_aa: CASSLSTSSPLHF
v_call: TRBV11-2; d_call: TRBD2; clone_size: NA; j_call: TRBJ2-5; cdr3_nt: TGTGCCAGCAGCTTAGATTTTAGGACTAGCGGGTGGGAGACCCAGTACTTC; cdr3_aa: CASSLDFRTSGWETQYF
v_call: TRBV6-1; d_call: TRBD1; clone_size: NA; j_call: TRBJ1-5; cdr3_nt: TGTGCCAGCAGTGAAGCGCTTCCTTGGACAGGACGCAATCAGCCCCAGCATTTT; cdr3_aa: CASSEALPWTGRNQPQHF
v_call: TRBV20-1; d_call: NA; clone_size: NA; j_call: TRBJ2-3; cdr3_nt: TGCAGTGCTAGTGGCGACAGCCGGGGAAGGACGCAGTATTTT; cdr3_aa: CSASGDSRGRTQYF
v_call: TRBV11-2; d_call: NA; clone_size: NA; j_call: TRBJ2-5; cdr3_nt: TGTGCCAGCAGCCAGGCTTTTGGGGCCGAGACCCAGTACTTC; cdr3_aa: CASSQAFGAETQYF
v_call: TRBV28; d_call: NA; clone_size: NA; j_call: TRBJ2-3; cdr3_nt: TGTGCCAGCAATTCGGCCGGCGCAGATACGCAGTATTTT; cdr3_aa: CASNSAGADTQYF
v_call: TRBV2; d_call: TRBD2; clone_size: NA; j_call: TRBJ2-7; cdr3_nt: TGTGCCAGCAGTTTTAGCGGGTCCTTGGGCGAGCAGTACTTC; cdr3_aa: CASSFSGSLGEQYF
v_call: TRBV20-1; d_call: TRBD2; clone_size: NA; j_call: TRBJ2-7; cdr3_nt: TGCAGTGCTAGTAGGCGGGAGACGGTCGAGCAGTACTTC; cdr3_aa: CSASRRETVEQYF
v_call: TRBV9; d_call: NA; clone_size: NA; j_call: TRBJ2-7; cdr3_nt: TGTGCCAGCAGCGTGGGACCTGTTAACTACGAGCAGTACTTC; cdr3_aa: CASSVGPVNYEQYF
v_call: TRBV6-6; d_call: TRBD1; clone_size: once; j_call: TRBJ2-1; cdr3_nt: TGTGCCAGCAGTGTACCGGGACAGGGAAAGTTCTTC; cdr3_aa: CASSVPGQGKFF
v_call: TRBV19; d_call: TRBD1; clone_size: NA; j_call: TRBJ1-2; cdr3_nt: TGTGCCAGTAGTACTAAACAGGGGACTAACTATGGCTACACCTTC; cdr3_aa: CASSTKQGTNYGYTF
v_call: TRBV28; d_call: NA; clone_size: NA; j_call: TRBJ1-5; cdr3_nt: TGTGCCAGCAGTTTCCACTCCGCGGGGAATCAGCCCCAGCATTTT; cdr3_aa: CASSFHSAGNQPQHF
v_call: TRBV14; d_call: NA; clone_size: NA; j_call: TRBJ2-4; cdr3_nt: TGTGCCAGCAGCCAAGAAGAGAGTGGCCTAGCCAAAAACATTCAGTACTTC; cdr3_aa: CASSQEESGLAKNIQYF
v_call: TRBV7-9; d_call: TRBD1; clone_size: NA; j_call: TRBJ2-7; cdr3_nt: TGTGCCAGCAGCTTAAGGGGACAGGGTCATCACGAGCAGTACTTC; cdr3_aa: CASSLRGQGHHEQYF
v_call: TRBV5-6; d_call: TRBD1; clone_size: once; j_call: TRBJ1-6; cdr3_nt: TGTGCCAGCAGCTTAACAGGGGTACAGTCACCCCTCCACTTT; cdr3_aa: CASSLTGVQSPLHF
v_call: TRBV3-1/TRBV3-2; d_call: NA; clone_size: NA; j_call: TRBJ2-7; cdr3_nt: TGTGCCAGCAGCCAAGAGCTAGAGGGTTCTACCCTTCGAACTTACGAGCAGTACTTC; cdr3_aa: CASSQELEGSTLRTYEQYF
v_call: TRBV10-3; d_call: TRBD1; clone_size: NA; j_call: TRBJ1-5; cdr3_nt: TGTGCCATCTCACAGGGGAACGGCAATCAGCCCCAGCATTTT; cdr3_aa: CAISQGNGNQPQHF
v_call: TRBV28; d_call: NA; clone_size: NA; j_call: TRBJ2-5; cdr3_nt: TGTGCCAGCAGCCTCGACGGGGACCAAGAGACCCAGTACTTC; cdr3_aa: CASSLDGDQETQYF
v_call: TRBV5-3; d_call: NA; clone_size: NA; j_call: TRBJ2-1; cdr3_nt: TGTGCCAGAAGCATACAGGGAAGCTCCTACAATGAGCAGTTCTTC; cdr3_aa: CARSIQGSSYNEQFF
v_call: TRBV19; d_call: TRBD1; clone_size: few; j_call: TRBJ2-7; cdr3_nt: TGTGCCAGTAATCGGGACAGTGGATACGAGCAGTACTTC; cdr3_aa: CASNRDSGYEQYF
v_call: TRBV4-2; d_call: NA; clone_size: NA; j_call: TRBJ2-5; cdr3_nt: TGTGCCAGCAGCCCGGGGCGCCCGAGTCAAGAGACCCAGTACTTC; cdr3_aa: CASSPGRPSQETQYF
v_call: TRBV18; d_call: NA; clone_size: few; j_call: TRBJ2-2; cdr3_nt: TGTGCCAGCACTCGCGGCGACACCGGGGAGCTGTTTTTT; cdr3_aa: CASTRGDTGELFF
v_call: TRBV18; d_call: NA; clone_size: few; j_call: TRBJ2-2; cdr3_nt: TGTGCCAGCTCACCAAACGGGATACGGGCCGGGGAGCTGTTTTTT; cdr3_aa: CASSPNGIRAGELFF
v_call: TRBV7-6; d_call: TRBD2; clone_size: few; j_call: TRBJ2-1; cdr3_nt: TGTGCCAGCAGCCCGACTAGCCTCTCCTACAATGAGCAGTTCTTC; cdr3_aa: CASSPTSLSYNEQFF
v_call: TRBV18; d_call: TRBD1; clone_size: NA; j_call: TRBJ2-5; cdr3_nt: TGTGCCAGCTCACCCACAGGGGCTGGGGAGACCCAGTACTTC; cdr3_aa: CASSPTGAGETQYF
v_call: TRBV6-5; d_call: NA; clone_size: NA; j_call: TRBJ1-1; cdr3_nt: TGTGCCAGCAGTTCGGGTTGGGGCACTGAAGCTTTCTTT; cdr3_aa: CASSSGWGTEAFF
v_call: TRBV2; d_call: NA; clone_size: NA; j_call: TRBJ1-5; cdr3_nt: TGTGCCAGCAGAGGTACAGGGAATAGCAATCAGCCCCAGCATTTT; cdr3_aa: CASRGTGNSNQPQHF
v_call: TRBV6-5; d_call: NA; clone_size: NA; j_call: TRBJ2-6; cdr3_nt: TGTGCCAGCAGTTCAGGGGCCACCTCTGGGGCCAACGTCCTGACTTTC; cdr3_aa: CASSSGATSGANVLTF
v_call: TRBV28; d_call: TRBD1; clone_size: NA; j_call: TRBJ1-4; cdr3_nt: TGTGCCAGCGGGAGGACAGGGCCTGATGAAAAACTGTTTTTT; cdr3_aa: CASGRTGPDEKLFF
v_call: TRBV13; d_call: TRBD2; clone_size: NA; j_call: TRBJ2-6; cdr3_nt: TGTGCCAGCAGCAACAAAGCGGGACGGTTCTCTGGGGCCAACGTCCTGACTTTC; cdr3_aa: CASSNKAGRFSGANVLTF
v_call: TRBV28; d_call: NA; clone_size: NA; j_call: TRBJ2-7; cdr3_nt: TGTGCCAGCAGTTTGGCAGCCTACGAGCAGTACTTC; cdr3_aa: CASSLAAYEQYF
v_call: TRBV2; d_call: NA; clone_size: NA; j_call: TRBJ2-1; cdr3_nt: TGTGCCAGCAGTGGAAGCGGGCCTAACAATGAGCAGTTCTTC; cdr3_aa: CASSGSGPNNEQFF
v_call: TRBV19; d_call: NA; clone_size: NA; j_call: TRBJ2-3; cdr3_nt: TGTGCCAGTAGTATTCCGGCAGATACGCAGTATTTT; cdr3_aa: CASSIPADTQYF
v_call: TRBV6-5; d_call: TRBD1; clone_size: NA; j_call: TRBJ1-1; cdr3_nt: TGTGCCAGCAGGTCCGGGACAGGGGCTAACACTGAAGCTTTCTTT; cdr3_aa: CASRSGTGANTEAFF
v_call: TRBV15; d_call: NA; clone_size: NA; j_call: TRBJ1-4; cdr3_nt: TGTGCCACCAGCGGGGGGGACTTAGGGTATGAAAAACTGTTTTTT; cdr3_aa: CATSGGDLGYEKLFF
v_call: TRBV15; d_call: NA; clone_size: NA; j_call: TRBJ2-7; cdr3_nt: TGTGCCACCAGCAGAGATTCTGGCCTGACCTACGAGCAGTACTTC; cdr3_aa: CATSRDSGLTYEQYF
v_call: TRBV28; d_call: TRBD2; clone_size: NA; j_call: TRBJ2-3; cdr3_nt: TGTGCCAGCAGTGGAACTAGCGGGAGGACAGATACGCAGTATTTT; cdr3_aa: CASSGTSGRTDTQYF
v_call: TRBV11-2; d_call: TRBD1; clone_size: large; j_call: TRBJ1-1; cdr3_nt: TGTGCCAGCAGCTTAGTCGGCGACAGGGTGACGGCTTTCTTT; cdr3_aa: CASSLVGDRVTAFF
v_call: TRBV5-4; d_call: NA; clone_size: NA; j_call: TRBJ2-2; cdr3_nt: TGTGCCAGCAGCGCCGGGAGTAACACCGGGGAGCTGTTTTTT; cdr3_aa: CASSAGSNTGELFF
v_call: TRBV29-1; d_call: TRBD2; clone_size: NA; j_call: TRBJ2-3; cdr3_nt: TGCAGCGTCACCCGACTAGCGGGAGCAGATACGCAGTATTTT; cdr3_aa: CSVTRLAGADTQYF
v_call: TRBV19; d_call: TRBD1; clone_size: NA; j_call: TRBJ1-2; cdr3_nt: TGTGCCAGTAGTACCTTGGGACAGTCTGGGGGCTACACCTTC; cdr3_aa: CASSTLGQSGGYTF
v_call: TRBV2; d_call: NA; clone_size: NA; j_call: TRBJ1-2; cdr3_nt: TGTGCCAGCAGTGAAGGGGGGTCTTGGGACTATGGCTACACCTTC; cdr3_aa: CASSEGGSWDYGYTF
v_call: TRBV5-1; d_call: TRBD2; clone_size: NA; j_call: TRBJ2-5; cdr3_nt: TGCGCCAGCAGCTCGTCGGGACTAGCGGGAGGGATGGAGACCCAGTACTTC; cdr3_aa: CASSSSGLAGGMETQYF